This entry describes one T cell receptor beta chain. Its antigen remains unknown. The data originate from a study of cytomegalovirus exposure and HLA in healthy donors. On the study more broadly: Samples from HLA-typed donors yielded about 80 million unique TCRs in an early data release. Findings and limits, study-wide: A few V segments could not be told apart, such as TRBV6-2 and TRBV6-3, and were left out. Common viral pathogens seemed to be connected with several of the most significant clusters, according to a later analysis. Roughly even sequencing depth across donors was the assumption behind the presence/absence analyses.

This CDR3 spans 15 amino acids. CDR1 LGHNA and CDR2 YSLEER come from the germline V gene. Trimming left V 1 base short and J 1 base short, with 10 bases between. The primer mix had 60 Vbeta and 13 Jbeta primers. Sequencing used immunoSEQ multiplex PCR; TCRdb keeps in-frame clones, though not all of them. The sample records around 36,000 clones, roughly 76% being singletons. V is TRBV4-3 and J is TRBJ1-1, with D uncertain. This receptor was identified in a woman between 35 and 50 years old in good health and CMV-seronegative. Specimen: PBMCs. CDR3: CASSQGAGANTEAFF. CDR3 in DNA: TGCGCCAGCAGCCAAGGTGCTGGAGCGAACACTGAAGCTTTCTTT.